Following are 28 T cell receptor beta chains from one sample sequenced in a study of PD-1 blockade in classical Hodgkin lymphoma (dated by TCRdb to 2018 to 2020). Sample time point, as interpreted from the label and publication: cycle 1 day 1 (C1D1), immediately before nivolumab initiation. Every trial patient had relapsed after autologous stem cell transplantation, and cohorts A, B and C differed in prior brentuximab vedotin exposure. Library construction relied on the immunoSEQ multiplex PCR assay. TCRdb obtained this table from immuneACCESS and retained in-frame rearrangements with V and J assigned. These tables miss some clones; where compared with another copy, unresolved V genes account for less than half of the shortfall, and the remainder is unexplained. Here the sample has tens of thousands of clones; approximately 80% occur a single time. In total, the top ten clones hold around 30% of the sample.

The sample was peripheral blood mononuclear cells (PBMCs), taken at baseline. The receptors were sampled from a human donor with classical Hodgkin lymphoma.

V gene TRBV28 combines with J gene TRBJ1-2; possible D gene TRBD1, 5 bases. This CDR3 comprises 15 residues. CDR1 is MDHEN, CDR2 SYDVKM, per germline. The ends were cut back, 3 bases at V and 7 bases at J, with 18 bases in the middle. The DNA for the CDR3 is TGTGCCAGCAGTTTGGCCTCCAGGGAGGTCGTTGGCTACACCTTC. This translates into CASSLASREVVGYTF.

This clone was seen a single time. This rearrangement joins TRBV7-8 to TRBJ1-2; no definite D call. Trimming took 1 base from V and 5 from J, leaving 17 bases between them. From germline, CDR1 is SGHVS and CDR2 FQNEAQ. There are 16 residues in the CDR3. CDR3 sequence reads: CASSLGVTGLGYGYTF. The CDR3 DNA reads as TGTGCCAGCAGCTTAGGGGTGACGGGCTTGGGATATGGCTACACCTTC.

V is TRBV7-6 and J is TRBJ2-7; 10 nucleotides line up with TRBD2. CDR3 length: 17 amino acids. Germline assignment: CDR1 SGHVS and CDR2 FNYEAQ. The V gene end was trimmed by 4 bases and the J gene end by 3 bases; junction bases not matched to a gene: 12. The CDR3 loop reads CASSSGWGLAGDYEQYF. In DNA, the CDR3 is TGTGCCAGCAGCTCGGGGTGGGGGCTAGCGGGGGACTACGAGCAGTACTTC.

CDR3 sequence: CASSLQGRGTDTQYF. The CDR3, as DNA: TGTGCCAGCAGCTTACAGGGGAGAGGCACAGATACGCAGTATTTT. This sequence joins TRBV7-2 and TRBJ2-3, with a tentative D call TRBD1 (6 bases). V lost 2 bases, J lost 1 base, and 10 bases lay in between. Germline V lookup: CDR1 SGHTA, CDR2 FQGNSA. The CDR3 is 15 amino acids.

The V and J genes are TRBV7-8 and TRBJ2-5; D is uncertain. Trimming cost V 1 base and J 5 bases, with 14 bases left between them. Germline V gene data show CDR1 as SGHVS and CDR2 as FQNEAQ. CDR3 length: 15 amino acids. Written as DNA, the CDR3 is TGTGCCAGCAGCTTAGGGGCGCGCAAAAGGGAGACCCAGTACTTC. Its translation is CASSLGARKRETQYF.

The chain links TRBV7-9 to TRBJ2-4; D is unresolved. Trimming removed 1 base at V and 8 bases at J, with 12 bases between. Germline CDR1 reads SEHNR; CDR2 reads FQNEAQ (reference sequence). CDR3 length: 14 amino acids. CDR3: CASSLDHPRDIQYF. The CDR3 nucleotides are TGTGCCAGCAGCTTAGACCACCCACGGGACATTCAGTACTTC.

This chain joins TRBV5-1 and TRBJ2-1; TRBD1 agrees at 10 bases. The germline V gene encodes CDR1 SGHRS and CDR2 YFSETQ. V was pared by 0 bases and J by 2 bases, with 2 bases of the junction left unmatched. The CDR3 spans 16 residues. The DNA for the CDR3 is TGCGCCAGCAGCTTGGGGACAGGGGGGACCTACAATGAGCAGTTCTTC. Translated: CASSLGTGGTYNEQFF. Full variable domain (remainder filled in from reference TRBV5-1 and TRBJ2-1): KAGVTQTPRYLIKTRGQQVTLSCSPISGHRSVSWYQQTPGQGLQFLFEYFSETQRNKGNFPGRFSGRQFSNSRSEMNVSTLELGDSALYLCASSLGTGGTYNEQFFGPGTRLTVL.

The chain recombines TRBV10-2 with TRBJ1-2; TRBD1 matches 11 bases. The CDR3 runs 15 residues. With 0 bases clipped from V and 4 bases from J, the junction kept 1 base outside the gene matches. Per germline, CDR1 WSHSY and CDR2 SAAADI. CDR3 sequence: CASSESGQGVYGYTF. CDR3 sequence (DNA): TGCGCCAGCAGTGAGTCGGGACAGGGGGTCTATGGCTACACCTTC.

V and J are TRBV29-1 and TRBJ2-2, with a tentative D call TRBD1 (6 bases). This CDR3 comprises 15 residues. Germline assignment: CDR1 SQVTM and CDR2 ANQGSEA. The ends were cut back, 7 bases at V and 1 base at J, with 16 bases in the middle. CDR3 protein: CSAGQLPENTGELFF. The CDR3 DNA reads TGCAGCGCCGGACAGCTCCCCGAGAACACCGGGGAGCTGTTTTTT.

This clone was seen once. The chain recombines TRBV5-4 with TRBJ2-3; the D gene is possibly TRBD1 (5 bases). This CDR3 contains 15 residues. The V end lost 0 bases, the J end lost 6 bases, and 14 bases lay between the germline ends. Germline CDR1 reads SGHNT; CDR2 reads YYREEE (reference sequence). CDR3 nucleotide sequence: TGTGCCAGCAGCTTGGATGGGGCCCCCTGGGATACGCAGTATTTT. It codes for CASSLDGAPWDTQYF. Full variable domain (rest looked up from reference TRBV5-4 and TRBJ2-3): ETGVTQSPTHLIKTRGQQVTLRCSSQSGHNTVSWYQQALGQGPQFIFQYYREEENGRGNFPPRFSGLQFPNYSSELNVNALELDDSALYLCASSLDGAPWDTQYFGPGTRLTVL.

J is TRBJ1-6 and V is TRBV6-6; the D is unclear. The CDR3 contains 14 residues. Germline V gene lookup returns CDR1 MNHNY and CDR2 SVGAGI (reference sequence). Trimming took off 6 bases at V and 5 bases at J, with 11 bases between the two ends. In DNA form, the CDR3 reads TGTGCCAGCAGGAGCCATCTGAATAATTCACCCCTCCACTTT. This translates into CASRSHLNNSPLHF.

The CDR3 bases are TGTGCCAGCAGCTGGGACAGAGTGGCAGATACGCAGTATTTT. Amino acid sequence: CASSWDRVADTQYF. The chain carries TRBV7-2 and TRBJ2-3, with 7 bases lining up with TRBD1. The length of the CDR3 is 14 residues. Germline lookup yields CDR1 SGHTA and CDR2 FQGNSA. After removal of 4 bases from V and 4 bases from J, the junction contained 5 bases not matched to a gene.

CDR3 sequence reads: CASSSTGRAQYF. In nucleotides, the CDR3 is TGTGCCAGCAGCTCGACAGGGAGGGCCCAGTACTTC. This chain joins TRBV7-2 and TRBJ2-5; D could derive from TRBD1 or TRBD2 (7 bases each). The CDR3 contains 12 residues. V was pared by 4 bases and J by 9 bases, with 12 bases between. CDR1 is SGHTA and CDR2 is FQGNSA in the germline V gene.

The chain recombines TRBV4-2 with TRBJ1-1; D is unclear. Trimming took 0 bases from V and 1 from J, leaving 12 bases between them. The CDR3 contains 16 residues. Germline V gives CDR1 LGHNA, CDR2 YNFKEQ. The CDR3 protein is CASSQDYQRKNTEAFF. The CDR3 region has the DNA TGTGCCAGCAGCCAAGACTATCAGAGAAAGAACACTGAAGCTTTCTTT.

V gene TRBV25-1 combines with J gene TRBJ2-7, with D possibly TRBD1 on 5 matching bases. In germline, CDR1 is MGHDK, CDR2 SYGVNS. This CDR3 is 15 amino acids long. Trimming took off 3 bases at V and 3 bases at J, with 15 bases between the two ends. The CDR3 coding sequence is TGTGCCAGCAGTGATTCAGGGATCATATTCTACGAGCAGTACTTC. It encodes CASSDSGIIFYEQYF.

This clone appeared a single time. The chain couples TRBV9 to TRBJ2-2; D gene unclear. Trimming left V 0 bases short and J 7 bases short, with 10 bases between. The CDR3 loop spans 14 amino acids. Germline-derived CDR1 and CDR2 are SGDLS and YYNGEE. The CDR3 spells CASSVDWADGELFF. The CDR3 DNA reads TGTGCCAGCAGCGTAGATTGGGCCGACGGGGAGCTGTTTTTT.

This clone was detected only a few times. Other DNA sequences in this specimen translate into the identical CDR3. The V gene is TRBV2, the J gene TRBJ1-2; TRBD1 is a possible D gene (5 bases). The CDR3 is 16 residues long. Germline V CDR1 and CDR2: SNHLY, FYNNEI. The V and J ends lost 8 bases and 3 bases respectively, with 22 bases between them. CDR3 nucleotides: TGTGCCAGCTCGTCTGACAGATCGCCCGGGGACTATGGCTACACCTTC. Protein sequence: CASSSDRSPGDYGYTF.

This clone was recorded only once. J is TRBJ2-7 and V is TRBV5-1, with a weak D call TRBD1 (5 bases). Trimming removed 4 bases at V and 0 bases at J, with 11 bases between. The CDR3 spans 14 residues. Germline V gene lookup returns CDR1 SGHRS and CDR2 YFSETQ. CDR3 loop: CASSRDRSSYEQYF. CDR3 sequence (DNA): TGCGCCAGCAGCCGCGACAGAAGCTCCTACGAGCAGTACTTC.

The chain links TRBV4-3 to TRBJ1-2, with D hard to call. The CDR3 extends over 15 amino acids. CDR1 is LGHNA and CDR2 is YSLEER in the germline V gene. Trimming stripped 0 bases from V and 8 bases from J, with 16 bases between. CDR3 in amino acids: CASSQELGRLEGYTF. In nucleotides, the CDR3 is TGCGCCAGCAGCCAAGAACTAGGGCGGTTGGAAGGCTACACCTTC.

This chain uses TRBV2 with TRBJ1-4; D gene uncertain. The length of the CDR3 is 12 residues. Trimming removed 6 bases at V and 4 bases at J, with 6 bases between. Germline CDR1 is SNHLY and CDR2 is FYNNEI. CDR3 nucleotides: TGTGCCAGCAGAGCAGATAATGAAAAACTGTTTTTT. This gives the protein CASRADNEKLFF.

The chain is built from TRBV7-9 and TRBJ1-1, with D unclear. CDR1 and CDR2 (germline): SEHNR, FQNEAQ (reference sequence). This CDR3 comprises 13 residues. Trimming stripped 7 bases from V and 1 base from J, with 10 bases between. This chain's CDR3 is CASNPYSNTEAFF. In DNA, the CDR3 is TGTGCCAGCAACCCCTACTCGAACACTGAAGCTTTCTTT.

The rearrangement links TRBV4-3 to TRBJ2-1, with D maybe TRBD2 (7 bases). Trimming took 0 bases from V and 0 from J, leaving 12 bases between them. Germline assignment: CDR1 LGHNA and CDR2 YSLEER. This CDR3 comprises 17 residues. This CDR3 is CASSQDRGANSYNEQFF. Here the CDR3 DNA reads TGCGCCAGCAGCCAAGATCGGGGGGCCAACTCCTACAATGAGCAGTTCTTC.

The chain carries TRBV9 and TRBJ2-5; 10 bases agree with TRBD1. CDR1 SGDLS and CDR2 YYNGEE come from the germline V gene. The CDR3 has 15 residues. The ends lost 0 bases at V and 4 bases at J; junction bases unmatched: 3. The CDR3 protein is CASSVGDRGSETQYF. DNA of the CDR3: TGTGCCAGCAGCGTAGGGGACAGGGGTTCAGAGACCCAGTACTTC.

The genes are TRBV13 and TRBJ2-1, with TRBD2 matching over 10 bases. This CDR3 is 18 amino acids long. The germline gives CDR1 PRHDT, CDR2 FYEKMQ (reference sequence). V was clipped by 0 bases and J by 4 bases; unmatched bases: 9. CDR3 sequence (DNA): TGTGCCAGCAGCTTAGGCCCGGCTAGCGGGGGCATTTACAATGAGCAGTTCTTC. Its protein product is CASSLGPASGGIYNEQFF.

This sequence joins TRBV11-3 and TRBJ1-4, with a tentative D call TRBD1 (6 bases). The V end was cut by 3 bases, the J end by 8 bases, with 19 bases between. The germline gives CDR1 SGHNT, CDR2 YENEEA. The CDR3 runs 16 residues. In nucleotides, the CDR3 is TGTGCCAGCAGCTTCCAACCGGGACAAGGATCCGAAAAACTGTTTTTT. Translating gives CASSFQPGQGSEKLFF.

This clone has just one count. The chain carries TRBV7-2 and TRBJ1-1; 9 positions match TRBD1. After removal of 4 bases from V and 0 bases from J, the junction contained 6 bases not matched to a gene. The CDR3 loop spans 16 amino acids. Germline CDR1 reads SGHTA; CDR2 reads FQGNSA. The CDR3 is CASSSLTGGLNTEAFF. DNA of the CDR3: TGTGCCAGCAGCTCGCTTACAGGGGGCCTGAACACTGAAGCTTTCTTT.

This clone was counted once. This chain uses TRBV28 with TRBJ2-5, with D possibly being TRBD1 (6 bases). V was clipped by 9 bases and J by 5 bases, with 13 bases between them. The CDR3 extends over 12 amino acids. The V gene's germline CDR1 is MDHEN and CDR2 SYDVKM. CDR3 nucleotides: TGTGCCAGTGTACAGGGTGGGGAGACCCAGTACTTC. Translating it yields CASVQGGETQYF.

This chain links TRBV6-5 with TRBJ1-5; 8 bases agree with TRBD1. Per the germline V gene, CDR1 is MNHEY and CDR2 is SVGAGI. The ends lost 6 bases at V and 1 base at J; junction bases unmatched: 5. The CDR3 contains 15 residues. Written as DNA, the CDR3 is TGTGCCAGCAGCTTACAGGGGGGGAGCAATCAGCCCCAGCATTTT. It translates to CASSLQGGSNQPQHF.